The rows below give T cell receptor beta chains drawn from one sample of a study of T-cell memory formation after mild COVID-19. TCRdb re-called the 5' RACE reads with MiXCR, one entry per CDR3 protein. The data hold approximately 65,000 distinct CDR3 sequences, with less than 9.5% observed a single time. What was sequenced was PBMCs or a T cell subset sorted from them (not recorded which). All receptors come from a young man who had mild COVID-19 (a few samples of this study predate the infection). Cell type and time point are not known. CDR3s leave out the opening cysteine and the closing phenylalanine or tryptophan. Clone size is shown for a subset of rows, as once, few, many or a class of expanded clone.

clone size,V gene,CDR3 protein
few,TRBV7-2,ASSSSWTVSYEQY
NA,TRBV3-1,ASSQRVDTQY
many,TRBV12-3/TRBV12-4,ASSPTITGADTQY
few,TRBV5-6,ASSDSSGANVLT
NA,TRBV20-1,SARDRGNTQY
NA,TRBV11-2,ASSPKGPGELF
few,TRBV3-1,ASSQFSGGVNEQF
NA,TRBV19,APTGGNTDTQY
few,TRBV19,ASSISKNTEAF
few,TRBV4-3,ASSYDARGGTDTQY
few,TRBV5-4,ASSLTSGPYNEQF
many,TRBV2,ASKGGLSTGELF
NA,TRBV4-3,ASSQDYRGQETQY
NA,TRBV4-3,ASSQEIGTGGYGYT
NA,TRBV15,ATSVDSTETQY